The entry that follows covers one T cell receptor beta chain sequence. Its target is unknown. This sample stems from a study of T cells in tuberculosis. The overall study: This South African cohort compared adolescents with or without latent tuberculosis against adults with active tuberculosis. Study-level points and caveats: Shorter CDR3-alpha in active tuberculosis partly drove smaller distances. Active tuberculosis alpha repertoires lay closer to GMM-specific TCRs than controls'.

This CDR3 has 14 residues. CDR1 is MDHEN and CDR2 is SYDVKM in the germline V gene. Between the trimmed V and J ends, which lost 2 bases and 5 bases, there was a span of 12 bases. Sample time point: new active TB diagnosis, blood taken before or within 7 days of starting treatment. On average approximately 100,000 T cells per donor were immunosequenced. TCRdb's table, derived via immunoSEQ multiplex PCR, lists solely in-frame clones and lacks some. Of roughly 34,000 clones in the sample, around nine tenths were seen once. The genes are TRBV28 and TRBJ1-1; weak D call: TRBD1 (6 bases). The specimen comprised PBMCs, sampled at tuberculosis diagnosis. This TCR derives from an adult with tuberculosis. The CDR3 reads CASSLAQGVTEAFF. Written as DNA, the CDR3 is TGTGCCAGCAGTTTAGCACAGGGTGTGACTGAAGCTTTCTTT.